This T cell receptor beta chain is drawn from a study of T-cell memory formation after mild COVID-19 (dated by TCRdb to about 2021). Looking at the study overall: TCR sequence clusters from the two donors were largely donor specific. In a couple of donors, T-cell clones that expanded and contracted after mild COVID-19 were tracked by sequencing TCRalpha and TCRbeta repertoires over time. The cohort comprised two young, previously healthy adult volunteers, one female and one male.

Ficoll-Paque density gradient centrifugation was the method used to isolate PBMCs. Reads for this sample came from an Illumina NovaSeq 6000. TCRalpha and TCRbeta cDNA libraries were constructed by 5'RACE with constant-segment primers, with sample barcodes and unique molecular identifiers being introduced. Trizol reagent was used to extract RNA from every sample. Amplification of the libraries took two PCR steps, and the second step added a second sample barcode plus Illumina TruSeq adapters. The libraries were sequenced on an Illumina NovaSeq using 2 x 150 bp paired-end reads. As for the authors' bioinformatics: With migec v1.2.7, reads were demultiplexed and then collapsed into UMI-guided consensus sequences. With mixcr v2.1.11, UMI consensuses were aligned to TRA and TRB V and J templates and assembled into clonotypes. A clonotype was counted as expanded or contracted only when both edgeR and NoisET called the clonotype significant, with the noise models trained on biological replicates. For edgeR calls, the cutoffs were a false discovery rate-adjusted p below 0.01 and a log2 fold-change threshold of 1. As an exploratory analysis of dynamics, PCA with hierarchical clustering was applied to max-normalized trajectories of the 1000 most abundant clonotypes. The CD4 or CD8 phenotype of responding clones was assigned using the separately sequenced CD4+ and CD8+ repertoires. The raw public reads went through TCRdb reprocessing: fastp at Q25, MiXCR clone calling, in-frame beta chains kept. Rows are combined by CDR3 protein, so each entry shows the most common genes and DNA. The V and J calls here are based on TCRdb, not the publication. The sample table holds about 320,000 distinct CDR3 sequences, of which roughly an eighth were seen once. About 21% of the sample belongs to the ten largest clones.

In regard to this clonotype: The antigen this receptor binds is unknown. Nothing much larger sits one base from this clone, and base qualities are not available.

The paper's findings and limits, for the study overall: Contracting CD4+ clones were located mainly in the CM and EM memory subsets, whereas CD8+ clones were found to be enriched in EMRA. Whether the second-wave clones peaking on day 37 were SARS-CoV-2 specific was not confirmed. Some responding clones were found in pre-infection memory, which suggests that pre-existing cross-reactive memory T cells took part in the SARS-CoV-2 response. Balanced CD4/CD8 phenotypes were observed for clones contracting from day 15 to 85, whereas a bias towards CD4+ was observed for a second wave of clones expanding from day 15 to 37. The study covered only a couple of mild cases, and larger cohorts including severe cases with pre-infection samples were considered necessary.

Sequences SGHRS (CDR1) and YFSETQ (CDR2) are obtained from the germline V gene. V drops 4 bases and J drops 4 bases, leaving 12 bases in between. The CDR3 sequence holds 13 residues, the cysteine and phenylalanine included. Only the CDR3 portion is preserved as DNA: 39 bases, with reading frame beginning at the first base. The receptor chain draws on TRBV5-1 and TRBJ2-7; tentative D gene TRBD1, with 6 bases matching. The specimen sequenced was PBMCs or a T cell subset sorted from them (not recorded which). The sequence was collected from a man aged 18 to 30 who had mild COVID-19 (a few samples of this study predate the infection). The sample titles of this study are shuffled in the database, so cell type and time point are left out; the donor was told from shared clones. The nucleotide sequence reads TGCGCCAGCAGCGCGTCACAGGGTTACGAGCAGTACTTC. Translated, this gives CASSASQGYEQYF.